This TCR beta chain was obtained from a study of blood T cells in healthy people across ages (dated by TCRdb to about 2015). A note on the overall study: In model experiments, roughly one uniquely barcoded TCR beta cDNA molecule per two T cells was captured by template switching. For two donors (one aged 18 to 30 and one aged 80 or older), the study analyzed two additional independent replicas of 1 million unique cDNA reads from the same blood draw. The donors were split into four age groups: young (average around 16 years), middle-aged (39), aged (roughly 68) and long-lived (under 85). Donors of different ages were randomly distributed across sequencing lanes to avoid experimental bias. The study measured age-related changes in TCR beta repertoire diversity using deep sequencing normalized with unique cDNA molecular identifiers. Paper-wide results and their limitations: Donor CMV infection status was unknown, potentially confounding age-related changes in expanded clonotypes. Because profiling used bulk unsorted PBMCs, naive and antigen-experienced compartments could not be compared conclusively. A strong correlation was found between observed TCR beta diversity and the percentage of naive T cells measured by flow cytometry. The long-lived group showed more naive CD4+ T cells, fewer expanded clones and increased TCR diversity than the aged group, suggesting age selection. Total diversity estimates from one million sequenced T cells were considered lower bounds and underestimates. Observed TCR beta diversity per million T cells fell roughly linearly with age, and a significant reduction was already apparent by age around 39.

The CDR3 runs 20 residues from the cysteine to the phenylalanine. Kept here is only the CDR3 DNA, which spans 60 bases and is read in frame from base 1. The germline V and J ends show losses of 2 bases and 0 bases respectively, and no gene match explains 13 bases of the junction. CDR1 and CDR2, looked up from the germline V gene (reference sequence), are LGHDT and YNNKEL. Libraries were made using 5' RACE. The sequencer was an Illumina HiSeq 2500. A second PCR of about 6 to 11 cycles was run with a J-beta primer mix and a sample-barcoded 5' primer. Each TCR beta cDNA molecule received a unique molecular identifier from a template-switch 5' adaptor carrying 12 random nucleotides. At least 2.5 million CDR3-containing paired-end reads were obtained from each sample. First-strand cDNA synthesis was performed from all RNA using the Mint cDNA synthesis kit, with priming by a TRBC-specific oligonucleotide. Following uracil-DNA glycosylase treatment, all cDNA underwent a first 18-cycle PCR with the universal primers M1SS and BC2_uni_R. The study's processing was this. For normalization, 1 million high-quality reads, each with a distinct molecular identifier, were randomly selected from each sample. Reads sharing molecular identifiers were discarded rather than binned into consensus sequences. MiTCR, set to a Q25 quality threshold and the strictest error-elimination algorithm, was used for CDR3 identification, clonotype clustering and error correction. Lower-bound total TCR beta diversity was estimated with a nonparametric unseen species model using Euler transformation. TCRdb applied fastp at Q25 and MiXCR to the public reads, then kept only in-frame beta chains. Rows matching on CDR3 protein sequence are summarized as one entry with the most common DNA and genes. TCRdb, not the original authors, processed these V and J calls. The sample yields hundreds of thousands of distinct CDR3 sequences; 40% to 65% were counted once. The ten largest clones capture approximately 13% of the sample.

The donors were some 36 Caucasian individuals from Russia, aged roughly 6 to 100 years, who were systemically healthy. Each donor gave 8 to 10 milliliters of peripheral blood, collected into EDTA-treated Vacutainer tubes. Ficoll-Paque density-gradient centrifugation was used to isolate PBMCs, with at least 7 million obtained per sample. Trizol reagent was used to extract total RNA from the PBMCs, yielding at least 6 micrograms per sample. Naive CD45RAhigh/CD27high T cell percentages were measured by flow cytometry on a PBMC aliquot from every donor. With respect to this clonotype: Its recognized antigen is unknown. No base quality information exists; no much larger clone differs at one position.

The receptor was isolated from an elderly woman in good health. The material sequenced was blood. The sequence joins TRBV3-1 to TRBJ2-1, with TRBD2 matching 10 junction bases. The CDR3 protein sequence reads: CASSQHLTSGPDSSYNEQFF. The bases read TGTGCCAGCAGCCAACACCTGACTAGCGGGCCAGACAGCTCCTACAATGAGCAGTTCTTC.